This TCR beta chain came from a study of cytomegalovirus exposure and HLA in healthy donors. Study results and limitations: When a later analysis compared HLA-associated TCR beta chains with equally common others, the HLA-associated chains turned out to be more clonally expanded and to have lower generation probabilities. TCR beta V- and J-gene trimming, according to a later analysis, was linked to a missense DCLRE1C variant.

With regard to this clone: The antigen remains unidentified.

This CDR3 comprises 15 residues. Germline values: CDR1 SGHKS, CDR2 YYEKEE (reference sequence). V dropped 2 bases and J dropped 4 bases, with 16 bases sitting between them. This PCR relied on a set of 60 Vbeta primers and 13 Jbeta primers. Assay used: immunoSEQ multiplex PCR; TCRdb lists only in-frame clones, some missing. The sample lists roughly 100,000 clones; roughly 80% were seen once. The genes are TRBV5-5 and TRBJ2-7, with D possibly being TRBD2 (5 bases). Material: PBMCs. The source is a woman aged 40-49 years in good health and CMV-seropositive. CDR3 nucleotides: TGTGCCAGCAGCTTCTTGGGGAGAGGGCTTTACGAGCAGTACTTC. Translation: CASSFLGRGLYEQYF.